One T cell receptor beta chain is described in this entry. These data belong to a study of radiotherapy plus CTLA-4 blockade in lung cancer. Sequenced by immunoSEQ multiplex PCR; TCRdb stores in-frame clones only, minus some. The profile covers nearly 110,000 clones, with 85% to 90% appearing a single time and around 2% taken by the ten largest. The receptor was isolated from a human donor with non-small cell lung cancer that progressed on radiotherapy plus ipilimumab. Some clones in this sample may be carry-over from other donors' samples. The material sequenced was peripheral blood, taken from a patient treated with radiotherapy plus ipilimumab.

CDR3 nucleotide sequence: TGCGCCAGCAGCCGCGGAGGGACAGGGTACGCTAACTATGGCTACACCTTC. It translates to CASSRGGTGYANYGYTF. The chain uses TRBV5-1 and TRBJ1-2, with 9 bases fitting TRBD1. The CDR3 extends over 17 amino acids. The germline V gene has CDR1 SGHRS and CDR2 YFSETQ. V gave up 4 bases and J gave up 0 bases; unmatched junction bases: 10. Full variable domain (remainder filled in from reference TRBV5-1 and TRBJ1-2): KAGVTQTPRYLIKTRGQQVTLSCSPISGHRSVSWYQQTPGQGLQFLFEYFSETQRNKGNFPGRFSGRQFSNSRSEMNVSTLELGDSALYLCASSRGGTGYANYGYTFGSGTRLTVV.